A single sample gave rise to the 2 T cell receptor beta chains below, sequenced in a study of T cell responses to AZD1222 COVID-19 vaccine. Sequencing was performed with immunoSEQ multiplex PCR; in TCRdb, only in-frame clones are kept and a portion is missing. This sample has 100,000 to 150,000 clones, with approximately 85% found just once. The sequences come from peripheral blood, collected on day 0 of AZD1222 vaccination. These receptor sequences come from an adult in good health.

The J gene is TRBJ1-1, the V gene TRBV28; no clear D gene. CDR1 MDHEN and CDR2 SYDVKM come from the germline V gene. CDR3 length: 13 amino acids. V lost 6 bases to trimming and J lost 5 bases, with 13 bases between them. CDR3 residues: CASRVRVGTEAFF. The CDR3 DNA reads TGTGCCAGCAGGGTCCGGGTGGGGACTGAAGCTTTCTTT.

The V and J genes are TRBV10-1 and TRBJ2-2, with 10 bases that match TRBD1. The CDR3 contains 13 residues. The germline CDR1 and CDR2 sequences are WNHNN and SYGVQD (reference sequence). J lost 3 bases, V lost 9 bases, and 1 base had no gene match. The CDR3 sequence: CARTGGDTGELFF. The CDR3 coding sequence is TGCGCCAGGACAGGGGGCGACACCGGGGAGCTGTTTTTT.